Listed here is a single TCR beta chain. Its antigen is still unknown. The source of the sample is a study of cytomegalovirus exposure and HLA in healthy donors. The wider study: The roughly 130 validation repertoires were reported in a later analysis to have been generated on the same platform as the roughly 720 first-cohort repertoires.

Only in-frame clones appear in the TCRdb table, and some are missing; sequencing was by immunoSEQ multiplex PCR. The sample contains 300,000 to 450,000 clones, about nine tenths of which appear only once. Study-level findings and limits: Cytomegalovirus-associated TCR beta chains were listed, numbering under 200.

The CDR3 extends over 14 amino acids. V lost 6 bases and J lost 7; bases outside the gene matches: 12. Germline-derived CDR1 and CDR2 are SQVTM and ANQGSEA. Sequencing was done on a sample of PBMCs. This TCR came from a woman under 30 in good health and CMV-seronegative. J is TRBJ2-1 and V is TRBV29-1, with 7 bases identical to TRBD2. The CDR3 DNA is TGCAGCGTCCTGATGAGGGAGGGAAGAAATGAGCAGTTCTTC. Residues: CSVLMREGRNEQFF.